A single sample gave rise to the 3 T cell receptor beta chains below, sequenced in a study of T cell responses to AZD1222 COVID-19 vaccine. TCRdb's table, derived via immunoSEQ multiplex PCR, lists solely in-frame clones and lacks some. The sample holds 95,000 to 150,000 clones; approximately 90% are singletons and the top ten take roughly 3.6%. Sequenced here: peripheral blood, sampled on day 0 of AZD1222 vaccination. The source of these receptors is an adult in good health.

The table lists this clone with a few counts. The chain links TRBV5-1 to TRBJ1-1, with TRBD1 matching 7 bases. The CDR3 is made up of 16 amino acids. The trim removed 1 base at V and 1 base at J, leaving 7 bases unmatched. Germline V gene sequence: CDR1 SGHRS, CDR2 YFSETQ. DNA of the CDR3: TGCGCCAGCAGCTTGATAGGGGGCGCGGGGAACACTGAAGCTTTCTTT. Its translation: CASSLIGGAGNTEAFF.

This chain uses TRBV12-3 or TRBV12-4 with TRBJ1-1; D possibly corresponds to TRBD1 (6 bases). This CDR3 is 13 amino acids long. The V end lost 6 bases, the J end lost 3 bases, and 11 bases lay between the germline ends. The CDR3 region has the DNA TGTGCCAGCAGCCGAGGGGGGGACACTGAAGCTTTCTTT. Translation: CASSRGGDTEAFF.

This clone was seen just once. The CDR3 sequence: CASSTGGTYEQYF. The CDR3 DNA sequence: TGTGCCAGCTCGACAGGGGGAACCTACGAGCAGTACTTC. This chain links TRBV18 with TRBJ2-7, with 9 bases that match TRBD1. Germline values: CDR1 KGHSH, CDR2 LQKENI. This CDR3 has 13 amino acids. J lost 2 bases, V lost 6 bases, and 2 bases had no gene match.